Shown below are 22 T cell receptor beta chains from a single sample sequenced in a study of T cells after yellow fever vaccination. TCRdb reanalysed the 5' RACE reads using MiXCR and keeps one entry per CDR3 protein. The data show about 340,000 distinct CDR3 sequences, approximately 12% seen once. The source material was CD4+ T cells sorted from PBMCs, sampled 15 days after the yellow fever booster vaccination. The receptor set was obtained from a man between 18 and 29 years old who received the YFV17D yellow fever vaccine.

This clonotype was counted between two and nine times. The rearrangement joins TRBV7-9 to TRBJ1-6; D gene ambiguous. CDR3 length: 13 residues. The V gene lost 4 bases and the J gene lost 7 bases, with 8 bases spanning the gap. In germline, CDR1 is SEHNR, CDR2 FQNEAQ (reference sequence). CDR3 DNA sequence: TGTGCCAGCAGCTCCCGCAAGAATTCACCCCTCCACTTT. It codes for CASSSRKNSPLHF.

This clonotype was recorded a few times. The J gene is TRBJ1-2, the V gene TRBV13; D remains ambiguous. This CDR3 spans 14 amino acids. V lost 4 bases to trimming and J lost 3 bases, with 12 bases between them. CDR1 is PRHDT, CDR2 FYEKMQ, per germline (reference sequence). CDR3 region: CASSSPTDHYGYTF. CDR3 DNA: TGTGCCAGCAGCTCCCCGACGGACCACTATGGCTACACCTTC.

This clonotype has at least ten counts. The chain has TRBV6-2 or TRBV6-3 and TRBJ2-2; D unresolved. CDR1 MNHEY and CDR2 SVGEGT come from the germline V gene. V was clipped by 5 bases and J by 0 bases, with 13 bases between them. The length of the CDR3 is 16 residues. The CDR3 coding sequence is TGTGCCAGCAGTAAAACCCCATTCGCGAACACCGGGGAGCTGTTTTTT. Amino acid sequence: CASSKTPFANTGELFF.

This clonotype was detected ten times or more. This sequence joins TRBV20-1 and TRBJ1-5; D uncertain. Trimming took off 3 bases at V and 0 bases at J, with 6 bases between the two ends. Germline-derived CDR1 and CDR2 are DFQATT and SNEGSKA (reference sequence). This CDR3 contains 13 residues. The CDR3 coding sequence is TGCAGTGCTAGTCCGGATAGCAATCAGCCCCAGCATTTT. Translating gives CSASPDSNQPQHF.

In regard to this clonotype: The junction does not match germline at one end; this may be a read error. The V and J genes are TRBV20-1 and TRBJ2-5; 8 bases fit TRBD2. Germline assignment: CDR1 DFQATT and CDR2 SNEGSKA (reference sequence). This CDR3 comprises 12 residues. The CDR3 DNA reads TGCAGTGCCAGAGCGGGGGTAGAGACCCAGTACTTC. Its protein is CSARAGVETQYF.

The chain employs TRBV7-2 and TRBJ2-3; D possibly corresponds to TRBD2 (6 bases). The ends were cut back, 5 bases at V and 6 bases at J, with 15 bases in the middle. Looked up from germline, CDR1 is SGHTA and CDR2 is FQGNSA. The CDR3 consists of 14 residues. The CDR3 loop is CASSPTTSSDTQYF. The CDR3 nucleotides are TGTGCCAGCAGCCCCACCACTAGCTCCGATACGCAGTATTTT. Full variable domain (remainder filled in from reference TRBV7-2 and TRBJ2-3): GAGVSQSPSNKVTEKGKDVELRCDPISGHTALYWYRQSLGQGLEFLIYFQGNSAPDKSGLPSDRFSAERTGGSVSTLTIQRTQQEDSAVYLCASSPTTSSDTQYFGPGTRLTVL.

This clonotype has just a few counts. The chain recombines TRBV20-1 with TRBJ2-5; D remains ambiguous. V was shortened by 0 bases and J by 2 bases, with 10 bases between the two germline ends. Germline values: CDR1 DFQATT, CDR2 SNEGSKA (reference sequence). This CDR3 has 14 residues. This CDR3 reads CSARDWASQETQYF. Written as DNA, the CDR3 is TGCAGTGCTAGAGATTGGGCATCTCAAGAGACCCAGTACTTC.

This clonotype was seen more than once but under ten times. This chain uses TRBV3-1 with TRBJ2-1, with D possibly TRBD2 on 5 matching bases. CDR1 is LGHDT and CDR2 is YNNKEL in the germline V gene (reference sequence). There are 14 residues in the CDR3. Trimming stripped 0 bases from V and 8 bases from J, with 11 bases between. The CDR3 loop is CASSQDTREHEQFF. In DNA, the CDR3 is TGTGCCAGCAGCCAAGATACTAGGGAACATGAGCAGTTCTTC.

The V and J genes are TRBV2 and TRBJ2-5, with D tentatively TRBD1 (6 bases). Germline CDR1 reads SNHLY; CDR2 reads FYNNEI. The CDR3 consists of 13 residues. Trimming took off 6 bases at V and 4 bases at J, with 12 bases between the two ends. CDR3 in amino acids: CASRLQGRETQYF. In nucleotides, the CDR3 is TGTGCCAGCAGATTGCAGGGGAGAGAGACCCAGTACTTC.

This chain connects TRBV5-1 to TRBJ2-5; 9 bases agree with TRBD2. Germline V CDR1 and CDR2: SGHRS, YFSETQ. V dropped 0 bases and J dropped 5; count of bases not matched to a gene: 8. The CDR3 consists of 16 residues. The CDR3 DNA reads TGCGCCAGCAGCTTGGATCCTAGCGGGGCCTCGGAGACCCAGTACTTC. Translation: CASSLDPSGASETQYF.

This sequence joins TRBV11-2 and TRBJ2-5; D call uncertain. This CDR3 has 13 residues. Germline loops: CDR1 SGHAT, CDR2 FQNNGV. V shed 5 bases and J shed 5 bases, with 12 bases lying between them. The CDR3 loop is CASSAPARETQYF. The CDR3 DNA reads as TGTGCCAGCAGCGCTCCGGCCAGGGAGACCCAGTACTTC.

This clonotype has a handful of counts. V gene TRBV6-2 or TRBV6-3 combines with J gene TRBJ2-5; 9 bases map to TRBD2. V lost 6 bases and J lost 5; bases outside the gene matches: 4. The V gene's germline CDR1 is MNHEY and CDR2 SVGEGT. This CDR3 has 13 amino acids. The CDR3 loop reads CASRVTSGETQYF. The CDR3 region has the DNA TGTGCCAGCAGAGTAACTAGCGGGGAGACCCAGTACTTC.

The gene calls are TRBV15 and TRBJ2-5, with D hard to call. V gave up 5 bases and J gave up 0 bases, with 7 bases separating them. Germline CDR1 and CDR2: LNHNV and YYDKDF (reference sequence). The CDR3 has 13 amino acids. Written as DNA, the CDR3 is TGTGCCACCAGCCCCACGAACCAAGAGACCCAGTACTTC. This codes for CATSPTNQETQYF.

This clonotype has just a few counts. This sequence joins TRBV4-2 and TRBJ1-1; TRBD1 matches at 9 bases. The CDR3 covers 16 residues. V lost 1 base to trimming and J lost 5 bases; unmatched junction nucleotides: 8. Per the germline V gene, CDR1 is LGHNA and CDR2 is YNFKEQ. CDR3 DNA: TGTGCCAGCAGCCAAGCGGTGGGGACAGGGAGGACTGAAGCTTTCTTT. Translation gives CASSQAVGTGRTEAFF.

This clonotype was counted between two and nine times. The gene calls are TRBV4-2 and TRBJ2-1, with 14 bases lining up with TRBD2. Germline lookup yields CDR1 LGHNA and CDR2 YNFKEQ. The CDR3 has 21 amino acids. With V trimmed by 3 bases and J by 0 bases, 13 bases remained unmatched. CDR3 sequence (DNA): TGTGCCAGCAGCCACCCCACCAGGACTAGCGGGGGGTTCAGCTCCTACAATGAGCAGTTCTTC. This encodes CASSHPTRTSGGFSSYNEQFF.

J is TRBJ2-5 and V is TRBV9; D unclear. Germline CDR1 and CDR2: SGDLS and YYNGEE. The CDR3 is 13 residues long. Trimming stripped 2 bases from V and 3 bases from J, with 8 bases between. CDR3 sequence (DNA): TGTGCCAGCAGCGTTAGTAAGGAAGAGACCCAGTACTTC. Translated, it gives CASSVSKEETQYF.

The table lists this clonotype with a few counts. The DNA of the CDR3 is TGCGCCAGCGCCACAGGGGAACTAGCCAAAAACATTCAGTACTTC. Amino acid sequence: CASATGELAKNIQYF. The gene calls are TRBV5-1 and TRBJ2-4, with 7 positions matching TRBD1. Trimming took 7 bases from V and 0 from J; bases not matched to a gene: 7. The CDR3 consists of 15 residues. Germline-derived CDR1 and CDR2 are SGHRS and YFSETQ.

This chain joins TRBV6-1 and TRBJ2-4, with 7 bases fitting TRBD2. CDR1 and CDR2 (germline): MNHNS, SASEGT. J lost 9 bases, V lost 6 bases, and 14 bases had no gene match. The CDR3 length is 15 residues. The CDR3 coding sequence is TGTGCCAGCAGCCCCGCGGGGACGGGAGGCAGCATTCAGTACTTC. Translated, it gives CASSPAGTGGSIQYF.

The sample holds many counts of this clonotype. DNA of the CDR3: TGTGCCAGCAGTCTATACGGGGGGCGCATGGATCAGCCCCAGCATTTT. Amino acid sequence: CASSLYGGRMDQPQHF. The rearrangement uses TRBV27 and TRBJ1-5, with D possibly matching TRBD1 (6 bases). Germline CDR1 reads MNHEY; CDR2 reads SMNVEV (reference sequence). There are 16 residues in the CDR3. V lost 5 bases and J 5 bases, leaving 19 bases between the germline ends.

V is TRBV6-2 or TRBV6-3 and J is TRBJ1-1, with 7 bases matching TRBD1. Germline CDR1 and CDR2: MNHEY and SVGEGT. The length of the CDR3 is 14 residues. Trimming cost V 2 bases and J 10 bases; bases outside gene matches: 10. In DNA, the CDR3 is TGTGCCAGCAGTTACGGGGGTCTAGGGACAGCAGCTTTCTTT. Translation gives CASSYGGLGTAAFF.

The table lists this clonotype with a few counts. This rearrangement joins TRBV7-2 to TRBJ1-4; D unresolved. Germline V gene lookup returns CDR1 SGHTA and CDR2 FQGNSA. This CDR3 region has 12 residues. The germline V and J ends were trimmed by 2 bases and 10 bases, with 8 bases remaining between them. CDR3 in DNA: TGTGCCAGCAGCTTATTCGGTGGAAAACTGTTTTTT. This gives the protein CASSLFGGKLFF. The full variable domain, rest sourced from reference TRBV7-2 and TRBJ1-4, is GAGVSQSPSNKVTEKGKDVELRCDPISGHTALYWYRQSLGQGLEFLIYFQGNSAPDKSGLPSDRFSAERTGGSVSTLTIQRTQQEDSAVYLCASSLFGGKLFFGSGTQLSVL.

This clonotype has more than one count but fewer than ten. V and J are TRBV30 and TRBJ2-1, with D unclear. Germline V gene sequence: CDR1 GTSNPN, CDR2 SVGIG (reference sequence). V gave up 0 bases and J gave up 8 bases, with 11 bases separating them. The CDR3 is 13 residues long. CDR3 bases: TGTGCCTGGAGTGTACGACGTCGGGATGAGCAGTTCTTC. Residues: CAWSVRRRDEQFF.